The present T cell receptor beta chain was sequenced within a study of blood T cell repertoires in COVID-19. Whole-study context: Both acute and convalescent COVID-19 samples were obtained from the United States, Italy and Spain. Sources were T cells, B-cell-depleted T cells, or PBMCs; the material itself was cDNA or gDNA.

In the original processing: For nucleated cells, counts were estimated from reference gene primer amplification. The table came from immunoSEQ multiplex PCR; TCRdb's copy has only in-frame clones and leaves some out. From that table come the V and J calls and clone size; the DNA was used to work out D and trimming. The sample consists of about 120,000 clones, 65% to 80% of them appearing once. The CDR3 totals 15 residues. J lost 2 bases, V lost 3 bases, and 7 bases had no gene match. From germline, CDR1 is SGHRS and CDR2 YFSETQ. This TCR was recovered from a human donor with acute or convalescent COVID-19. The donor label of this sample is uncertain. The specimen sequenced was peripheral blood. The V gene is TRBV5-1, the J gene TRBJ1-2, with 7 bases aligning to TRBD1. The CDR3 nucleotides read TGCGCCAGCAGCTCACTTACGGGACAGAACTATGGCTACACCTTC. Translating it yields CASSSLTGQNYGYTF.